These T cell receptor beta chains were read from a single sample in a study of T cell responses to AZD1222 COVID-19 vaccine. Here immunoSEQ multiplex PCR was the method, and the copy in TCRdb shows in-frame clones only, minus some. This table holds around 160,000 clones, under 95% found once. This sample comprised peripheral blood, obtained on day 0 of AZD1222 vaccination. These receptors were collected from an adult in good health. Each CDR3 is given with its conserved first and last residue. A D gene is named only where the DNA matches it firmly. Part of the rows lack a size; the others show once, few, many or a class for expanded clones.

V,length,D,size,J,DNA,CDR3
TRBV18,15,TRBD2,NA,TRBJ2-7,TGTGCCAGCTCACCAGGAACTAGCGCCTCCTACGAGCAGTACTTC,CASSPGTSASYEQYF
TRBV5-1,17,TRBD1,NA,TRBJ1-1,TGCGCCAGCAGCCAACCGGGACAGAACCCGATGAACACTGAAGCTTTCTTT,CASSQPGQNPMNTEAFF
TRBV2,13,NA,few,TRBJ1-2,TGTGCCAGCAGGGCGGACAGCCACTATGGCTACACCTTC,CASRADSHYGYTF
TRBV20-1,11,NA,NA,TRBJ2-1,TGCAGTGCTAGAGTTTACGGGATGGGGTTCTTC,CSARVYGMGFF
TRBV2,17,NA,NA,TRBJ2-1,TGTGCCAGCAGTGGCGGCGGGGTGGCTGAAGGCTACAATGAGCAGTTCTTC,CASSGGGVAEGYNEQFF
TRBV7-2,15,TRBD1,NA,TRBJ1-3,TGTGCCAGCAGCTTTGGGACAGGGACTGGAAACACCATATATTTT,CASSFGTGTGNTIYF
TRBV3-1/TRBV3-2,13,NA,NA,TRBJ1-2,TGTGCCAGCAGCCAGCTGACAGGTCGTGGCTACACCTTC,CASSQLTGRGYTF
TRBV7-3,15,NA,NA,TRBJ2-1,TGTGCCAGCAGCTTACGGGGAAGCCCCTACAATGAGCAGTTCTTC,CASSLRGSPYNEQFF
TRBV18,15,TRBD1,NA,TRBJ1-1,TGTGCCAGCTCACAGCCGACAGGGAGAGGCACTGAAGCTTTCTTT,CASSQPTGRGTEAFF
TRBV19,14,TRBD1,NA,TRBJ1-1,TGTGCCAGTAGTCTGGGACAGGGCCCCCTTGAAGCTTTCTTT,CASSLGQGPLEAFF
TRBV27,15,NA,NA,TRBJ1-5,TGTGCCAGCAGTTTAACCGAGACAGGTAATCAGCCCCAGCATTTT,CASSLTETGNQPQHF
TRBV9,13,NA,NA,TRBJ1-5,TGTGCCAGCAGCGTAGATAACGATCAGCCCCAGCATTTT,CASSVDNDQPQHF
TRBV11-2,15,TRBD1,NA,TRBJ1-6,TGTGCCAGCAGCTTTGAGGGACAGGGCTATTCACCCCTCCACTTT,CASSFEGQGYSPLHF
TRBV2,13,NA,NA,TRBJ1-5,TGTGCCAGCAGAGGCGGATCGGTTGAGACCCAGCATTTT,CASRGGSVETQHF
TRBV7-8,13,TRBD1,NA,TRBJ2-1,TGTGCCCCCGAACAGGGGGTCTACAATGAGCAGTTCTTC,CAPEQGVYNEQFF
TRBV6-2/TRBV6-3,13,NA,NA,TRBJ2-7,TGTGCCAGCAGCAGTAGGGGTTCCGTCGAGCAGTACTTC,CASSSRGSVEQYF
TRBV30,16,NA,NA,TRBJ1-6,TGTGCCTGGAGTAGGGCGGGAGGCGAATATAATTCACCCCTCCACTTT,CAWSRAGGEYNSPLHF
TRBV7-9,15,TRBD1,once,TRBJ1-2,TGTGCCAGCAGCTCTCACGGGACAGCGGGCTATGGCTACACCTTC,CASSSHGTAGYGYTF
TRBV15,14,NA,NA,TRBJ1-6,TGTGCCACCAGCGGGGGGGCTCGACATTCACCCCTCCACTTT,CATSGGARHSPLHF
TRBV3-1/TRBV3-2,13,NA,NA,TRBJ1-1,TGTGCCAGCAGCTCTGGGGGCGGCACTGAAGCTTTCTTT,CASSSGGGTEAFF
TRBV5-1,14,TRBD1,NA,TRBJ1-2,TGCGCCAGCAGCGCCGGACAGGGTGACTATGGCTACACCTTC,CASSAGQGDYGYTF
TRBV6-5,14,TRBD1,NA,TRBJ2-7,TGTGCCAGCACTTCCGGGACAGCCACCTACGAGCAGTACTTC,CASTSGTATYEQYF
TRBV19,14,TRBD1,NA,TRBJ1-2,TGTGCCAGTGGCCGCCAGGGGGCTATCTATGGCTACACCTTC,CASGRQGAIYGYTF
TRBV7-9,16,NA,NA,TRBJ1-3,TGTGCCAGCAGCACCTACCAGAGCCGAGATGGAGGCACCATATATTTT,CASSTYQSRDGGTIYF
TRBV9,15,NA,NA,TRBJ2-2,TGTGCCAGCAGCGTAGAGGCCGGAAACACCGGGGAGCTGTTTTTT,CASSVEAGNTGELFF
TRBV6-5,14,TRBD1,NA,TRBJ1-1,TGTGCCAGCAGCCCGGACAGGGGAAGGTCTGAAGCTTTCTTT,CASSPDRGRSEAFF
TRBV11-2,17,NA,NA,TRBJ1-2,TGTGCCAGCAGCTTAGTGGGGGTGGCGGTTGTCAATGGTGGCTACACCTTC,CASSLVGVAVVNGGYTF
TRBV29-1,11,NA,NA,TRBJ1-3,TGCAGCGCCCTCGCCGGAAACACCATATATTTT,CSALAGNTIYF
TRBV25-1,15,NA,NA,TRBJ1-4,TGTGCCAGCAGTGAAGTTGGCGCAACTAATGAAAAACTGTTTTTT,CASSEVGATNEKLFF
TRBV23-1,12,NA,NA,TRBJ1-1,TGCGCCAGCAGTCAAGGGAACACTGAAGCTTTCTTT,CASSQGNTEAFF
TRBV7-2,16,NA,NA,TRBJ2-1,TGTGCCAGCAGCTTCCCGGGAGTAAGAGGGTACAATGAGCAGTTCTTC,CASSFPGVRGYNEQFF
TRBV9,14,NA,NA,TRBJ1-2,TGTGCCAGCAGCGCCCGCCGAGGGGGCTATGGCTACACCTTC,CASSARRGGYGYTF
TRBV5-5,12,NA,NA,TRBJ2-3,TGTGCCAGCAGCCCAAACGGGGATACGCAGTATTTT,CASSPNGDTQYF
TRBV7-3,14,NA,NA,TRBJ1-1,TGTGCCAGCCCTACCGGGGGGCTTGACACTGAAGCTTTCTTT,CASPTGGLDTEAFF
TRBV6-5,14,TRBD1,once,TRBJ1-2,TGTGCCAGCAGTTACTTGGGACAGAACTATGGCTACACCTTC,CASSYLGQNYGYTF
TRBV7-8,17,NA,once,TRBJ1-2,TGTGCCAGCACCGAGAGGGCGCAGGCCCGAACGAACTATGGCTACACCTTC,CASTERAQARTNYGYTF
TRBV6-6,14,TRBD1,once,TRBJ1-2,TGTGCCAGCGCCACCGGGACAGCATCCTATGGCTACACCTTC,CASATGTASYGYTF
TRBV3-1/TRBV3-2,17,NA,NA,TRBJ1-5,TGTGCCAGCAGCCAAGATTCCCCGCATTATAGCAATCAGCCCCAGCATTTT,CASSQDSPHYSNQPQHF
TRBV7-9,16,NA,NA,TRBJ1-3,TGTGCCAGCGAACTAAACTCCGGGACGTCTGGAAACACCATATATTTT,CASELNSGTSGNTIYF
TRBV12-2,17,NA,NA,TRBJ1-2,TGTGCAAGTCGCTTGACCCCGGGACAGGGGGCGAACGATGGCTACACCTTC,CASRLTPGQGANDGYTF
TRBV3-1/TRBV3-2,15,TRBD1,NA,TRBJ1-1,TGTGCCAGCAGCCAGCCACCCGGGACAGCAATTGAAGCTTTCTTT,CASSQPPGTAIEAFF
TRBV19,19,TRBD1,NA,TRBJ2-2,TGTGCCAGTAGTATAGACCCGGACAGGGGGGGAATGTTCACCGGGGAGCTGTTTTTT,CASSIDPDRGGMFTGELFF
TRBV6-5,15,NA,once,TRBJ2-2,TGTGCCAGCAGGGTAGGACGGGCGAGGACCGGGGAGCTGTTTTTT,CASRVGRARTGELFF
TRBV6-1,16,NA,NA,TRBJ2-4,TGTGCCAGCAGTGAAGGGCACGGGGTACTTATAGACATTCAGTACTTC,CASSEGHGVLIDIQYF
TRBV11-3,14,NA,NA,TRBJ2-3,TGTGCCAGCAGCTTAGGGGGTTCCACAGATACGCAGTATTTT,CASSLGGSTDTQYF
TRBV6-4,13,NA,medium-sized,TRBJ2-1,TGTGCCAGCAGCGACAGCTCCTACAATGAGCAGTTCTTC,CASSDSSYNEQFF
TRBV3-1/TRBV3-2,15,NA,NA,TRBJ2-1,TGTGCCAGCAGGGTCGGGAGCCACCTGGACAATGAGCAGTTCTTC,CASRVGSHLDNEQFF
TRBV23-1,20,NA,NA,TRBJ1-3,TGCGCCAGCAGTCAGCCGTCGACATGGGGGTCCCCTCACTCTGGAAACACCATATATTTT,CASSQPSTWGSPHSGNTIYF
TRBV6-5,14,NA,NA,TRBJ1-1,TGTGCCAGCAGTATACAGGGAGGTCTTACTGAAGCTTTCTTT,CASSIQGGLTEAFF
TRBV5-1,14,NA,once,TRBJ1-1,TGCGCCAGCAGCTTGGGTACAGGGAACACTGAAGCTTTCTTT,CASSLGTGNTEAFF
TRBV10-2,13,NA,NA,TRBJ1-2,TGCGCCAGCAAGGACAGCTGGGACTCTGGCTACACCTTC,CASKDSWDSGYTF
TRBV19,15,NA,NA,TRBJ2-7,TGTGCCAGCACCTCTTTATCCAAAGAGCCCTACGAGCAGTACTTC,CASTSLSKEPYEQYF
TRBV2,15,NA,once,TRBJ1-5,TGTGCCAGCAGTGATTGGCAGGCCCTCAATCAGCCCCAGCATTTT,CASSDWQALNQPQHF
TRBV18,16,TRBD2,NA,TRBJ2-3,TGTGCCAGCTCACCCCTAGCGGGAGGGACGGCAGATACGCAGTATTTT,CASSPLAGGTADTQYF
TRBV11-2,16,NA,NA,TRBJ1-1,TGTGCCAGCAGCTTACGGTTCGGAGAGACGAACACTGAAGCTTTCTTT,CASSLRFGETNTEAFF
TRBV5-8,16,NA,NA,TRBJ1-3,TGTGCCAGCAGCATAATGGACCGAGGGTATGGAAACACCATATATTTT,CASSIMDRGYGNTIYF
TRBV29-1,10,NA,NA,TRBJ2-2,TGCAGCGTCCCGAGGGAGGAGCTGTTTTTT,CSVPREELFF
TRBV3-1/TRBV3-2,15,TRBD1,NA,TRBJ2-5,TGTGCCAGCAGTCTACCGGGACAGGGCCAAGAGACCCAGTACTTC,CASSLPGQGQETQYF
TRBV27,11,NA,NA,TRBJ2-7,TGTGCCAGCAGTTACGGTTACGAGCAGTACTTC,CASSYGYEQYF